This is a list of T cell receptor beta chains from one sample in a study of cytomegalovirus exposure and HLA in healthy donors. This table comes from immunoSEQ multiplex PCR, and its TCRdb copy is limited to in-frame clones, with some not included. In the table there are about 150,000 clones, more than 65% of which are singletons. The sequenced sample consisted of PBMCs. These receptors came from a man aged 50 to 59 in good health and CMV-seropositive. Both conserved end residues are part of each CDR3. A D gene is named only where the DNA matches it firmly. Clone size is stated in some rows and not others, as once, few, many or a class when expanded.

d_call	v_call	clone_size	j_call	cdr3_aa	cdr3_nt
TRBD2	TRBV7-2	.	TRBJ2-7	CASSLELAGGYEQYF	TGTGCCAGCAGCTTAGAACTAGCGGGAGGCTACGAGCAGTACTTC
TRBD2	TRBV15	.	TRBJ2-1	CATSRPGAGGEEQFF	TGTGCCACCAGCCGGCCGGGGGCGGGAGGAGAAGAGCAGTTCTTC
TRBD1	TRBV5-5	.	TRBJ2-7	CASSASGTGGYEQYF	TGTGCCAGCAGCGCCTCCGGGACAGGGGGTTACGAGCAGTACTTC
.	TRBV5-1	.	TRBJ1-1	CASSLAGRENTEAFF	TGCGCCAGCAGCTTGGCCGGACGGGAGAACACTGAAGCTTTCTTT
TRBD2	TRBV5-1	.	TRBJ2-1	CASSWTSSGEYNEQFF	TGCGCCAGCAGCTGGACCTCTAGCGGAGAATACAATGAGCAGTTCTTC
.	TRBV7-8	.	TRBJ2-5	CASSFRGGGEETQYF	TGTGCCAGCAGCTTTAGGGGGGGTGGGGAAGAGACCCAGTACTTC
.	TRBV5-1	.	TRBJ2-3	CASSLSGSTDTQYF	TGCGCCAGCAGCTTGAGCGGGAGCACAGATACGCAGTATTTT
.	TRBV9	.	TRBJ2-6	CASSTAYGANVLTF	TGTGCCAGCAGCACAGCCTATGGGGCCAACGTCCTGACTTTC
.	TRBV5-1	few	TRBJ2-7	CASSSNGYEQYF	TGCGCCAGCAGCTCAAACGGCTACGAGCAGTACTTC
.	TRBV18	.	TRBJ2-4	CASSPRGTIAKNIQYF	TGTGCCAGCTCACCACGGGGGACAATAGCCAAAAACATTCAGTACTTC
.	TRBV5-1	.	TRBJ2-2	CASSLARDKRNTGELFF	TGCGCCAGCAGCTTGGCTCGGGACAAACGGAACACCGGGGAGCTGTTTTTT
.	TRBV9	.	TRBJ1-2	CASSGDGRVGYTF	TGTGCCAGCAGTGGGGACGGGAGGGTCGGCTACACCTTC
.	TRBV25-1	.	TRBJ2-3	CASIAASTDTQYF	TGTGCCAGCATCGCGGCTAGCACAGATACGCAGTATTTT
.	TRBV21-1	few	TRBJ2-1	CASSKVYSYSSYNEQFF	TGTGCCAGCAGCAAAGTTTACAGTTACAGCTCCTACAATGAGCAGTTCTTC
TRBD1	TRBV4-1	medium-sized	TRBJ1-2	CASSPYMGQGAGGYTF	TGCGCCAGCAGCCCCTACATGGGACAGGGGGCGGGTGGCTACACCTTC
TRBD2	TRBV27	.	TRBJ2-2	CASSLSGTSGIGELFF	TGTGCCAGCAGTTTATCCGGGACTAGTGGTATCGGGGAGCTGTTTTTT
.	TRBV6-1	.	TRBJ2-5	CASSEAKAPRRETQYF	TGTGCCAGCAGTGAAGCGAAGGCCCCTCGGCGGGAGACCCAGTACTTC
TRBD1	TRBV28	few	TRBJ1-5	CASSTGQGNQPQHF	TGTGCCAGCAGCACGGGACAGGGAAATCAGCCCCAGCATTTT
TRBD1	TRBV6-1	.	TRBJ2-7	CASSLQQGAYEQYF	TGTGCCAGCAGCCTTCAACAGGGGGCGTACGAGCAGTACTTC
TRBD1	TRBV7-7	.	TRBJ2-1	CASSSQGAYNEQFF	TGTGCTAGCAGCTCACAGGGGGCCTACAATGAGCAGTTCTTC
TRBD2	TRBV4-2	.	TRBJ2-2	CASSQADYLGLAGEVKTGELFF	TGTGCCAGCAGCCAAGCCGATTATCTGGGACTAGCGGGAGAGGTAAAGACCGGGGAGCTGTTTTTT